This T cell receptor beta chain appears in the sequencing data of a study of blood T cell repertoires in COVID-19. Study background: The origin of the acute and convalescent COVID-19 samples was the United States, Italy and Spain. From T cells, B-cell-depleted T cells, or PBMCs came the material, which was cDNA or gDNA.

Original data processing: Reference gene primer amplification gave nucleated cell count estimates. This table comes from immunoSEQ multiplex PCR, and its TCRdb copy is limited to in-frame clones, with some not included. That table gives V, J and clone size, and the DNA gave D and trimming. The sample has 300,000 or so clones; over 75% are singletons. The CDR3 runs to 15 residues. V was shortened by 5 bases and J by 6 bases, with 19 bases between the two germline ends. Germline CDR1 reads SEHNR; CDR2 reads FQNEAQ (reference sequence). This TCR came from a woman aged 45-59 years who had recovered from COVID-19. Sequences were obtained from peripheral blood. This chain connects TRBV7-9 to TRBJ1-2; weak D call: TRBD1 (6 bases). The CDR3 loop reads CASSPGGGRVDGYTF. The CDR3 region has the DNA TGTGCCAGCAGCCCCGGCGGGGGCAGGGTGGATGGCTACACCTTC.